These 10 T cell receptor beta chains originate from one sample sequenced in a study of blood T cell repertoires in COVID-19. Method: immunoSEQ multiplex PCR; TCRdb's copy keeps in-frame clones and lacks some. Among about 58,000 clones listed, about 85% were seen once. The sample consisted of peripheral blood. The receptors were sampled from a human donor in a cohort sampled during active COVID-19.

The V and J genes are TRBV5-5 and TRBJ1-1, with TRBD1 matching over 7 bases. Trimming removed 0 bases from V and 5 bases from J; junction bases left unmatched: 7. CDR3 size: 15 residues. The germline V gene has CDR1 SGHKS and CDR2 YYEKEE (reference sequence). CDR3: CASSLEGGSVTEAFF. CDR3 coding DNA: TGTGCCAGCAGCTTGGAAGGGGGCTCGGTTACTGAAGCTTTCTTT.

The CDR3 sequence: CASSPQQGLNTEAFF. The DNA for the CDR3 is TGTGCCAGTAGTCCCCAACAGGGTCTGAACACTGAAGCTTTCTTT. J is TRBJ1-1 and V is TRBV19; D possibly corresponds to TRBD1 (6 bases). Looked up from germline, CDR1 is LNHDA and CDR2 is SQIVND (reference sequence). This CDR3 has 15 amino acids. With 5 bases removed from V and 0 bases from J, the gap between germline ends came to 13 bases.

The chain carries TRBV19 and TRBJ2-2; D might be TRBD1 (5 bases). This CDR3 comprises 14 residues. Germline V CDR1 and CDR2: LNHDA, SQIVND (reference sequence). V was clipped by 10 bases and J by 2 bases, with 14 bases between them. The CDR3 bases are TGTGCCACCCGCCGGCAGGGCAACACCGGGGAGCTGTTTTTT. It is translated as CATRRQGNTGELFF.

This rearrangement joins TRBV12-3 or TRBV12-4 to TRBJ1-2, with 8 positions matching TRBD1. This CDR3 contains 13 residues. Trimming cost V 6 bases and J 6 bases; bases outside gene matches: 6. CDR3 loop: CASSPSTGDGYTF. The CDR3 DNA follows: TGTGCCAGCAGCCCATCGACAGGGGATGGCTACACCTTC.

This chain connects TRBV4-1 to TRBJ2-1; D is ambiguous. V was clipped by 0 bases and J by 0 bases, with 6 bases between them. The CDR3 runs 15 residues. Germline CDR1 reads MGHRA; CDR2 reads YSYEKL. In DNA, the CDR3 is TGCGCCAGCAGCCAAGATAGTAGCTCCTACAATGAGCAGTTCTTC. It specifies CASSQDSSSYNEQFF.

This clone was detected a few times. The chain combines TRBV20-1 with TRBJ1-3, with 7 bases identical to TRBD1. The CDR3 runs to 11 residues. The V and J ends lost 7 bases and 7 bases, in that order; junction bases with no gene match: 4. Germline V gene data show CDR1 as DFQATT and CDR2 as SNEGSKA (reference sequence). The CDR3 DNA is TGCAGTGTCCTACAGGGGAACACCATATATTTT. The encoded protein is CSVLQGNTIYF.

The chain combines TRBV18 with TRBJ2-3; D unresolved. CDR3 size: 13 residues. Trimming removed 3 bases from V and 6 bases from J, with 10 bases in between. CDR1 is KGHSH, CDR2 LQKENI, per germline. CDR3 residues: CASSPTNGDTQYF. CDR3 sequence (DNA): TGTGCCAGCTCACCCACGAACGGGGATACGCAGTATTTT.

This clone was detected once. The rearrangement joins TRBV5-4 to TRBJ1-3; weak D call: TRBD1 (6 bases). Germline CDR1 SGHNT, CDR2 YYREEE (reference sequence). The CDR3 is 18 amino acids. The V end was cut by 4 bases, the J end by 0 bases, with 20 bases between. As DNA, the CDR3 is TGTGCCAGCAGCCTAGGTGGCAGGGGACGGAGCTCTGGAAACACCATATATTTT. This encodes CASSLGGRGRSSGNTIYF.

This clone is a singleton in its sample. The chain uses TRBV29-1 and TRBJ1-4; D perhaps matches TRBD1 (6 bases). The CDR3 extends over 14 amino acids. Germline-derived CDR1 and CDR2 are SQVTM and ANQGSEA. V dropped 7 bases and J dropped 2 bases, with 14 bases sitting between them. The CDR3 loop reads CSALIRGTNEKLFF. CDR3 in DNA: TGCAGCGCCCTGATCAGGGGTACTAATGAAAAACTGTTTTTT.

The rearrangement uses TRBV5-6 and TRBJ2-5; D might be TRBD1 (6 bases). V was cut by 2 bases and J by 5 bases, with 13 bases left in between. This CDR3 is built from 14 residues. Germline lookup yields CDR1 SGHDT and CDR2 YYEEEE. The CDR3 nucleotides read TGTGCCAGCAGCTTCAGGGGCGGCGAGGAGACCCAGTACTTC. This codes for CASSFRGGEETQYF.